This T cell receptor beta chain stems from a study of blood T cell repertoires in COVID-19. Study overall: Samples taken during acute and convalescent COVID-19 were collected in the United States, Italy and Spain. T cells, B-cell-depleted T cells, or PBMCs supplied cDNA or gDNA.

The V gene's germline CDR1 is WNHNN and CDR2 SYGVQD (reference sequence). Trimming pared 4 bases from V and 4 bases from J, leaving 15 bases between. This CDR3 has 15 amino acids. The authors' processing: Reference gene primer amplification in the assay estimated nucleated cell counts. Generated by immunoSEQ multiplex PCR, the TCRdb table keeps only in-frame clones and is missing some. V, J and clone size derive from that table, while D and trimming were established from the DNA sequence. Here the sample spans about 140,000 clones, approximately 88% being singletons. The sample was peripheral blood. V usage is TRBV10-1 and J usage is TRBJ2-3; D is possibly TRBD2 (6 bases). The TCR was taken from a woman aged 45 to 65 with acute or convalescent COVID-19. The chain's CDR3 is CASSVRGGGPDTQYF. The CDR3 DNA reads TGCGCCAGCAGTGTTCGGGGCGGAGGGCCAGATACGCAGTATTTT.